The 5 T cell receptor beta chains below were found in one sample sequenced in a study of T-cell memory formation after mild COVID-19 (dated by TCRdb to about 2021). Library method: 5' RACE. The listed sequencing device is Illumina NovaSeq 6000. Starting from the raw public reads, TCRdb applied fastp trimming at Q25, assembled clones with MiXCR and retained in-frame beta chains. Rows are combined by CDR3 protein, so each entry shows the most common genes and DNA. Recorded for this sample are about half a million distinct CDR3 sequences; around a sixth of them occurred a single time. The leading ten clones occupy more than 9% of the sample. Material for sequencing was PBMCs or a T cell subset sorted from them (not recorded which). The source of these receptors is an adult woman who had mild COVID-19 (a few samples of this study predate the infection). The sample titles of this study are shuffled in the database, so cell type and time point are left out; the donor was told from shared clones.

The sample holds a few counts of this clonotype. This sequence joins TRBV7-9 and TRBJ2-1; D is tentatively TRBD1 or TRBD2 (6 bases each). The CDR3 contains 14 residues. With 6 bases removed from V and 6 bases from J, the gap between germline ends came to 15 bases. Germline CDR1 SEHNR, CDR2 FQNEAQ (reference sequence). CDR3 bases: TGTGCCAGCAGGAACATGGGGGGCGGCAATGAGCAGTTCTTC. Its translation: CASRNMGGGNEQFF.

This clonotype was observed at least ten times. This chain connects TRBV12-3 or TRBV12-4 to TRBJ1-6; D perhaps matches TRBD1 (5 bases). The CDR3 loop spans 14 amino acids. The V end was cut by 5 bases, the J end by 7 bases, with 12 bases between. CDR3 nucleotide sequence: TGTGCCAGCAGTGACCCCAGGGTAAATTCACCCCTCCACTTT. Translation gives CASSDPRVNSPLHF.

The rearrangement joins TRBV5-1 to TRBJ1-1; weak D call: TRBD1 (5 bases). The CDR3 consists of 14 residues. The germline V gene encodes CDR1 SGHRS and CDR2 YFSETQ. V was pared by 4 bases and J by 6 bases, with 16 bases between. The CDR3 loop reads CASSPPRGYPEAFF. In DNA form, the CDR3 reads TGCGCCAGCAGCCCCCCGCGGGGGTACCCTGAAGCTTTCTTT. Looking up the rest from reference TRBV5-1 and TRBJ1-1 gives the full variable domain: KAGVTQTPRYLIKTRGQQVTLSCSPISGHRSVSWYQQTPGQGLQFLFEYFSETQRNKGNFPGRFSGRQFSNSRSEMNVSTLELGDSALYLCASSPPRGYPEAFFGQGTRLTVV.

CDR3 sequence reads: CASSLAPQGVYGYTF. Here the CDR3 DNA reads TGTGCCAGCAGCTTAGCCCCACAGGGGGTGTATGGCTACACCTTC. The chain links TRBV7-9 to TRBJ1-2; 8 nucleotides match TRBD1. The V gene's germline CDR1 is SEHNR and CDR2 FQNEAQ (reference sequence). V gave up 0 bases and J gave up 5 bases; unmatched junction bases: 5. The CDR3 loop spans 15 amino acids.

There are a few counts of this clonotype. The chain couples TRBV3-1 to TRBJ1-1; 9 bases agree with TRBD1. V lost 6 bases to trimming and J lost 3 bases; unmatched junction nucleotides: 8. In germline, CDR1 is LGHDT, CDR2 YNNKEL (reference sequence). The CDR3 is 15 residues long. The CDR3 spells CASRGGTGFHTEAFF. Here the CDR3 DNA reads TGTGCCAGCAGGGGGGGGACAGGGTTCCACACTGAAGCTTTCTTT.